This T cell receptor (beta chain) comes out of a study of neoadjuvant nivolumab and ipilimumab in lung cancer. Overall study context: The combination arm added day-1 ipilimumab 1 mg/kg to nivolumab 3 mg/kg on days 1, 15, 29.

Of note for this clone: Its antigen is not known.

Study results and caveats: Pretherapy blood TCR richness correlated positively with resected tumor richness. Compared with tumor-adjacent uninvolved lung, resected tumors showed greater richness and clonality. A small number of samples were TCR sequenced.

The table came from immunoSEQ multiplex PCR; TCRdb's copy has only in-frame clones and leaves some out. The sample consists of about 7,000 clones, approximately 80% of them appearing once. This receptor was obtained from an adult with non-small cell lung cancer. The material sequenced was tumor tissue, taken after neoadjuvant nivolumab, alone or with ipilimumab, at or shortly before surgery.

The DNA for the CDR3 is TGTGCCAGCTCACCACGGGATGGATCCAAAAACATTCAGTACTTC. Translated, it gives CASSPRDGSKNIQYF. V usage is TRBV18 and J usage is TRBJ2-4, with D unresolved. The V gene lost 1 base and the J gene lost 2 bases, with 9 bases spanning the gap. Germline V CDR1 and CDR2: KGHSH, LQKENI. The CDR3 totals 15 residues.